The T cell receptor (beta chain) described here comes from a study of blood T cell repertoires in COVID-19. The CDR3 consists of 14 residues. The germline CDR1 and CDR2 sequences are LGHNA and YNFKEQ. The V end lost 4 bases, the J end lost 2 bases, and 11 bases lay between the germline ends. Sequencing used immunoSEQ multiplex PCR; TCRdb keeps in-frame clones, though not all of them. The table has about 220,000 clones, 82% seen once. The rearrangement joins TRBV4-2 to TRBJ1-2; D is undetermined. The receptor was derived from a woman in her sixties who had recovered from COVID-19. Sequencing was done on a sample of PBMCs or T cells enriched from blood (not recorded which). Here the CDR3 reads CASSPVPVNYGYTF. DNA of the CDR3: TGTGCCAGCAGCCCGGTCCCGGTGAACTATGGCTACACCTTC.